This TCR beta chain was documented in a study of cytomegalovirus exposure and HLA in healthy donors. The study, taken as a whole, reports: Most TCR sequences were seen very rarely across donors, but some public TCRs occurred in many.

A remark on this clone: Its target is not known.

TCRdb's copy holds only in-frame clones and misses some; the assay was immunoSEQ multiplex PCR. Of some 160,000 clones in the sample, roughly nine tenths were seen once. V was shortened by 3 bases and J by 0 bases, with 15 bases between the two germline ends. Germline CDR1 LNHDA, CDR2 SQIVND (reference sequence). The CDR3 loop spans 17 amino acids. V usage is TRBV19 and J usage is TRBJ2-1; D not resolved. Sequencing used PBMCs. The clonotype originates from a man between 18 and 29 years old in good health and CMV-seronegative. The CDR3 sequence is CASSMRLDHFSYNEQFF. For the CDR3, the DNA is TGTGCCAGTAGTATGCGTCTAGACCACTTCTCCTACAATGAGCAGTTCTTC.